The 27 T cell receptor beta chains reported below all come from one sample, sequenced in a study of cytomegalovirus exposure and HLA in healthy donors. PCR employed 60 Vbeta and 13 Jbeta primers. Profiling relied on immunoSEQ multiplex PCR, and the TCRdb table lists in-frame clones only, not all of them. In the table there are 70,000 to 95,000 clones, about 75% of which are singletons. The sample taken for sequencing was PBMCs. The receptors originated from a man aged 30 to 39 in good health and CMV-seropositive.

V gene TRBV7-2 combines with J gene TRBJ1-2; D remains ambiguous. The germline V gene encodes CDR1 SGHTA and CDR2 FQGNSA. The CDR3 runs to 13 residues. The V gene lost 3 bases and the J gene lost 2 bases, with 7 bases spanning the gap. The CDR3 nucleotides are TGTGCCAGCAGCTTTGACACCAACTATGGCTACACCTTC. Amino acids: CASSFDTNYGYTF.

This clone showed up just a few times. Written as DNA, the CDR3 is TGCAGCGTCAACATGTACACCGGGGAGCTGTTTTTT. Translated, it gives CSVNMYTGELFF. The rearrangement links TRBV29-1 to TRBJ2-2, with D hard to call. V dropped 6 bases and J dropped 3 bases, with 8 bases sitting between them. Germline V lookup: CDR1 SQVTM, CDR2 ANQGSEA. CDR3 size: 12 residues.

This chain connects TRBV6-5 to TRBJ2-7, with TRBD1 as a possible D gene (5 bases). Deletions cut 0 bases from V and 2 bases from J, with 14 bases between. Germline V lookup: CDR1 MNHEY, CDR2 SVGAGI. The CDR3 is 16 amino acids. The DNA for the CDR3 is TGTGCCAGCAGTTACTCGCGGCCCCCAGGGACCTACGAGCAGTACTTC. Protein: CASSYSRPPGTYEQYF.

This chain joins TRBV28 and TRBJ1-4; TRBD1 matches at 7 bases. CDR1 MDHEN and CDR2 SYDVKM come from the germline V gene. Germline trimming cut 7 bases from V and 4 bases from J; bases unmatched to any gene: 9. The CDR3 totals 15 residues. The CDR3 nucleotides read TGTGCCAGCAACGTACAGGGGCGGAATAATGAAAAACTGTTTTTT. As protein: CASNVQGRNNEKLFF.

CDR3 region: CASSLARKNTEAFF. Written as DNA, the CDR3 is TGTGCCAGCAGCTTGGCCAGGAAGAACACTGAAGCTTTCTTT. The chain couples TRBV5-6 to TRBJ1-1; D not certain. CDR3 length: 14 residues. V was clipped by 0 bases and J by 1 base, with 7 bases between them. Germline V gives CDR1 SGHDT, CDR2 YYEEEE.

With respect to this clone: Sequence at one end of the junction differs from germline and may be a read error. The sample contains more than one DNA sequence encoding this CDR3. This chain uses TRBV5-1 with TRBJ2-1, with 9 nucleotides matching TRBD1. The CDR3 is 14 residues long. The germline V gene has CDR1 SGHRS and CDR2 YFSETQ. CDR3 bases: TGCGCCAGTAGCTTGGTAGACAGGGGGTCTGAGCAGTTCTTC. It specifies CASSLVDRGSEQFF.

A few counts support this clone. The chain is built from TRBV2 and TRBJ1-5; D remains unclear. There are 13 residues in the CDR3. V gave up 6 bases and J gave up 1 base, with 7 bases separating them. The germline V gene has CDR1 SNHLY and CDR2 FYNNEI. This chain's CDR3 is CASRERSNQPQHF. DNA of the CDR3: TGTGCCAGCAGGGAGAGGAGCAATCAGCCCCAGCATTTT.

V and J are TRBV6-1 and TRBJ1-6, with D possibly TRBD1 on 5 matching bases. V dropped 3 bases and J dropped 2 bases, with 14 bases sitting between them. The CDR3 is 17 amino acids. Per the germline V gene, CDR1 is MNHNS and CDR2 is SASEGT. CDR3 nucleotides: TGTGCCAGCAGTGATATAGGGCAAGGGGCCTATAATTCACCCCTCCACTTT. Translation gives CASSDIGQGAYNSPLHF.

This sequence joins TRBV28 and TRBJ2-7; no reliable D call. Germline CDR1 and CDR2: MDHEN and SYDVKM. This CDR3 is 15 amino acids long. Deletions cut 7 bases from V and 0 bases from J, with 16 bases between. CDR3 protein: CASTSRWASSYEQYF. CDR3 in DNA: TGTGCCAGCACCTCTCGGTGGGCCTCCTCCTACGAGCAGTACTTC.

Comment on this clone: A read error may account for a junction end that differs from germline. The genes are TRBV7-9 and TRBJ1-3; D unresolved. Looked up from germline, CDR1 is SEHNR and CDR2 is FQNEAQ (reference sequence). CDR3 length: 12 amino acids. DNA of the CDR3: TGTTCCAGCAGCTTATTTACGGACACCATATATTTT. Translated, it gives CSSSLFTDTIYF.

This rearrangement joins TRBV5-1 to TRBJ1-1, with 8 bases fitting TRBD1. Germline CDR1 is SGHRS and CDR2 is YFSETQ. The CDR3 loop spans 15 amino acids. The junction had 11 bases not matched to a gene; V was cut back by 4 bases and J by 6 bases. This CDR3 reads CASSIGTGSRPEAFF. The CDR3 nucleotides read TGCGCCAGCAGCATCGGGACAGGTTCCCGGCCTGAAGCTTTCTTT.

This CDR3 is CASSEVGGFGEKLFF. The CDR3, as DNA: TGTGCCAGCAGTGAAGTAGGAGGATTTGGGGAAAAACTGTTTTTT. The chain combines TRBV2 with TRBJ1-4; D remains ambiguous. The CDR3 is made up of 15 amino acids. Looked up from germline, CDR1 is SNHLY and CDR2 is FYNNEI. Trimming left V 1 base short and J 8 bases short, with 14 bases between. Full variable domain (rest looked up from reference TRBV2 and TRBJ1-4): EPEVTQTPSHQVTQMGQEVILRCVPISNHLYFYWYRQILGQKVEFLVSFYNNEISEKSEIFDDQFSVERPDGSNFTLKIRSTKLEDSAMYFCASSEVGGFGEKLFFGSGTQLSVL.

The chain links TRBV2 to TRBJ2-2; 8 positions agree with TRBD1. J gave up 4 bases and V 3 bases, and 1 base lay outside the gene matches. The germline gives CDR1 SNHLY, CDR2 FYNNEI. CDR3 length: 14 residues. As DNA, the CDR3 is TGTGCCAGCAGTGACAGGGGGCGCACCGGGGAGCTGTTTTTT. Translated, it gives CASSDRGRTGELFF.

The gene calls are TRBV7-8 and TRBJ1-2, with 7 bases aligning to TRBD1. Germline lookup yields CDR1 SGHVS and CDR2 FQNEAQ. Trimming cost V 4 bases and J 8 bases; bases outside gene matches: 10. The CDR3 is 14 residues long. The CDR3 loop is CASSSDREFQGYTF. The CDR3 nucleotides are TGTGCCAGCAGCTCCGACAGGGAGTTTCAGGGCTACACCTTC. Supplemented by reference TRBV7-8 and TRBJ1-2, the full variable domain reads GAGVSQSPRYKVAKRGQDVALRCDPISGHVSLFWYQQALGQGPEFLTYFQNEAQLDKSGLPSDRFFAERPEGSVSTLKIQRTQQEDSAVYLCASSSDREFQGYTFGSGTRLTVV.

In this sample, this clone turned up a few times. J is TRBJ2-3 and V is TRBV4-3; 7 positions agree with TRBD1. J gave up 6 bases and V 1 base, and 7 bases lay outside the gene matches. The germline gives CDR1 LGHNA, CDR2 YSLEER. The CDR3 consists of 15 residues. CDR3 in amino acids: CASSQGGFRGDTQYF. CDR3 nucleotides: TGCGCCAGCAGCCAAGGCGGATTCAGGGGGGATACGCAGTATTTT.

The V gene is TRBV11-1, the J gene TRBJ2-1; weak D call: TRBD1 (6 bases). Germline V gene sequence: CDR1 SGHAT, CDR2 FQDESV (reference sequence). The CDR3 has 16 amino acids. V was pared by 5 bases and J by 1 base, with 15 bases between. CDR3 protein: CASSPWTAASYNEQFF. Written as DNA, the CDR3 is TGTGCCAGCAGCCCCTGGACAGCCGCTTCCTACAATGAGCAGTTCTTC.

The chain couples TRBV19 to TRBJ2-1; D may be TRBD2 (5 bases). Germline CDR1 and CDR2: LNHDA and SQIVND (reference sequence). The CDR3 contains 16 residues. V was clipped by 1 base and J by 4 bases, with 14 bases between them. Here the CDR3 DNA reads TGTGCCAGTAGTATAGTTTCGTCCCGACTATACAATGAGCAGTTCTTC. Translation: CASSIVSSRLYNEQFF. Variable domain in full (rest from reference TRBV19 and TRBJ2-1): DGGITQSPKYLFRKEGQNVTLSCEQNLNHDAMYWYRQDPGQGLRLIYYSQIVNDFQKGDIAEGYSVSREKKESFPLTVTSAQKNPTAFYLCASSIVSSRLYNEQFFGPGTRLTVL.

The genes are TRBV5-4 and TRBJ1-2; the match to TRBD1 covers 9 bases. This CDR3 region has 15 residues. Germline V gives CDR1 SGHNT, CDR2 YYREEE (reference sequence). After removal of 0 bases from V and 9 bases from J, the junction contained 9 bases not matched to a gene. This CDR3 is CASSLDPGQGESYTF. CDR3 nucleotide sequence: TGTGCCAGCAGCTTGGATCCGGGACAGGGTGAAAGCTACACCTTC.

V is TRBV5-1 and J is TRBJ2-7; unclear D gene. Germline V gene data show CDR1 as SGHRS and CDR2 as YFSETQ. The CDR3 consists of 15 residues. V lost 2 bases and J lost 0, with 12 bases in between. Written as DNA, the CDR3 is TGCGCCAGCAGCTTTCAAGCTGGTGGCTCCTACGAGCAGTACTTC. It yields the protein CASSFQAGGSYEQYF.

The V call is TRBV2, the J call TRBJ2-2; 10 bases line up with TRBD1. Germline trimming cut 7 bases from V and 1 base from J; bases unmatched to any gene: 6. Germline lookup yields CDR1 SNHLY and CDR2 FYNNEI. This CDR3 region has 16 residues. CDR3 nucleotide sequence: TGTGCCAGCACGGGACGGACAGGGGGGAACACCGGGGAGCTGTTTTTT. Its translation: CASTGRTGGNTGELFF.

The chain employs TRBV5-1 and TRBJ1-2; TRBD1 matches 8 bases. J gave up 4 bases and V 5 bases, and 7 bases lay outside the gene matches. This CDR3 contains 14 residues. The germline V gene encodes CDR1 SGHRS and CDR2 YFSETQ. CDR3 residues: CASSPDRAGYGYTF. The CDR3 nucleotides read TGCGCCAGCAGTCCGGACAGGGCGGGCTATGGCTACACCTTC.

The CDR3 sequence: CARGSPDRVGQPQHF. For the CDR3, the DNA is TGCGCCAGGGGGTCCCCGGACAGGGTTGGCCAGCCCCAGCATTTT. The V and J genes are TRBV5-1 and TRBJ1-5; 8 positions match TRBD1. J was trimmed by 7 bases and V by 8 bases; bases with no gene match: 14. Germline V gene sequence: CDR1 SGHRS, CDR2 YFSETQ. There are 15 residues in the CDR3. The complete variable domain, with remaining parts taken from reference TRBV5-1 and TRBJ1-5, reads KAGVTQTPRYLIKTRGQQVTLSCSPISGHRSVSWYQQTPGQGLQFLFEYFSETQRNKGNFPGRFSGRQFSNSRSEMNVSTLELGDSALYLCARGSPDRVGQPQHFGDGTRLSIL.

The chain uses TRBV4-1 and TRBJ1-2; tentative D call: TRBD1 (6 bases). V lost 1 base and J 4 bases, leaving 31 bases between the germline ends. The CDR3 contains 21 residues. Per the germline V gene, CDR1 is MGHRA and CDR2 is YSYEKL. The CDR3 nucleotides read TGCGCCAGCAGCCAAGGGCCCCTAGGACAGCTCAGTCGGGCAAACAGCTATGGCTACACCTTC. Its translation: CASSQGPLGQLSRANSYGYTF.

This chain joins TRBV7-7 and TRBJ2-1; perhaps TRBD1 as D (6 bases). The V gene lost 1 base and the J gene lost 9 bases, with 10 bases spanning the gap. CDR3 length: 13 amino acids. Germline V gives CDR1 SSHAT, CDR2 FNYEAQ (reference sequence). For the CDR3, the DNA is TGTGCCAGCAGCTTAGGGCAGGGGAGTGAGCAGTTCTTC. Translated: CASSLGQGSEQFF.

J is TRBJ1-4 and V is TRBV4-1; 10 nucleotides align to TRBD1. Losses at the gene ends were 0 bases for V and 7 bases for J; bases not matched to a gene: 5. CDR3 length: 16 amino acids. From germline, CDR1 is MGHRA and CDR2 YSYEKL. The CDR3 DNA follows: TGCGCCAGCAGCCAAGAGGGGACAGGGGCCGGTGAAAAACTGTTTTTT. This gives the protein CASSQEGTGAGEKLFF.

A single count supports this clone. This rearrangement joins TRBV27 to TRBJ1-2, with TRBD1 identical over 7 bases. The CDR3 has 15 residues. V shed 5 bases, J shed 2 bases, and the junction held 8 bases outside the gene matches. Germline V gene lookup returns CDR1 MNHEY and CDR2 SMNVEV (reference sequence). CDR3 DNA: TGTGCCAGCAGTCAAGACCTGACAGGGAACTATGGCTACACCTTC. Residues: CASSQDLTGNYGYTF.

This chain links TRBV6-5 with TRBJ1-1, with 8 bases fitting TRBD1. CDR3 length: 16 residues. The germline V gene has CDR1 MNHEY and CDR2 SVGAGI. The trim removed 1 base at V and 0 bases at J, leaving 4 bases unmatched. Here the CDR3 reads CASSYLAGGLNTEAFF. The CDR3 DNA is TGTGCCAGCAGTTACTTGGCAGGGGGCTTGAACACTGAAGCTTTCTTT.